This is a list of T cell receptor beta chains from one sample in a study of metastatic and nonmetastatic thyroid tumors. TCRdb recomputed clones from the PCR reads via MiXCR. The table records roughly 39,000 clones, roughly 50% of them present only once. The sample taken for sequencing was tumor tissue. The receptors here all came from a male donor with papillary thyroid cancer or a benign thyroid nodule (not recorded which). Some clones in this sample may be carry-over from other donors' samples. Each CDR3 is given with its conserved first and last residue. Fields, in order: CDR3 protein, CDR3 DNA, D gene, V gene, clone size, J gene. D genes are given only for firm matches. Only some rows state a clone size, as once, few, many or a class for expanded clones.

CASSRIPFADTQYF TGTGCCAGCAGCCGCATTCCATTTGCAGATACGCAGTATTTT - TRBV12-3/TRBV12-4 few TRBJ2-3
CAAGRGLAGGNEQFF TGTGCCGCAGGCAGGGGGCTAGCGGGAGGGAATGAGCAGTTCTTC TRBD2 TRBV28 - TRBJ2-1
CASSWARDTEAFF TGTGCCAGCAGTTGGGCCAGGGACACTGAAGCTTTCTTT - TRBV12-3/TRBV12-4 few TRBJ1-1
CASSFTTHLYEQYF TGTGCCAGCAGTTTTACTACGCACCTCTACGAGCAGTACTTC - TRBV6-5 few TRBJ2-7
CASSLWSGANQPQHF TGTGCCAGCAGTCTGTGGTCCGGGGCCAATCAGCCCCAGCATTTT - TRBV28 - TRBJ1-5
CASSLDAQYF TGTGCCAGCAGCTTAGACGCGCAGTATTTT - TRBV11-2 few TRBJ2-3
CASRPTSGRGSYNEQFF TGTGCCAGCAGGCCGACTAGCGGGAGGGGCTCCTACAATGAGCAGTTCTTC TRBD2 TRBV28 few TRBJ2-1
CASQSGETQYF TGTGCCAGCCAATCCGGAGAGACCCAGTACTTC - TRBV6-1 few TRBJ2-5
CASVDSQETQYF TGTGCCAGCGTAGACAGTCAAGAGACCCAGTACTTC - TRBV6-2/TRBV6-3 - TRBJ2-5
CATSRDRGLGYEQYF TGTGCCACCAGCAGAGACCGCGGACTAGGCTACGAGCAGTACTTC TRBD2 TRBV15 few TRBJ2-7
CASSSTSGTGVEQYF TGTGCCAGCAGCTCCACGTCCGGGACAGGGGTCGAGCAGTACTTC TRBD1 TRBV5-5 few TRBJ2-7
CASSPLSGQTSQETQYF TGTGCCAGCAGCCCCCTGTCAGGGCAAACATCACAAGAGACCCAGTACTTC - TRBV7-8 once TRBJ2-5
CSARDGVAGETQYF TGCAGTGCTAGAGATGGGGTAGCGGGGGAGACCCAGTACTTC TRBD2 TRBV20-1 few TRBJ2-5
CASSLGAYLLAGKHNEQFF TGTGCCAGCAGTTTGGGGGCCTACCTACTAGCGGGGAAACACAATGAGCAGTTCTTC TRBD2 TRBV28 - TRBJ2-1
CASSRYGVHEQYF TGTGCCAGCAGCCGGTACGGGGTCCACGAGCAGTACTTC - TRBV6-1 - TRBJ2-7
CASSEVSGAYNEQFF TGTGCCAGCAGTGAAGTGTCAGGGGCCTACAATGAGCAGTTCTTC - TRBV6-1 - TRBJ2-1
CASNSRGHTDTQYF TGTGCCAGCAACAGCAGGGGGCACACAGATACGCAGTATTTT TRBD1 TRBV12-3/TRBV12-4 - TRBJ2-3
CASMTGTRSNGELFF TGTGCCAGCATGACCGGGACTAGGAGTAACGGGGAGCTGTTTTTT TRBD2 TRBV7-2 - TRBJ2-2
CASGLAAGSYNEQFF TGTGCCAGCGGCCTGGCGGCGGGGTCCTACAATGAGCAGTTCTTC - TRBV6-1 - TRBJ2-1
CAWSRGHNQPQHF TGTGCCTGGAGCAGGGGCCACAATCAGCCCCAGCATTTT - TRBV30 - TRBJ1-5
CSAPADLNTRYF TGCAGTGCCCCCGCGGACCTGAATACGCGGTATTTT - TRBV20-1 - TRBJ2-3
CASSSRHDTGELFF TGTGCCAGCAGTAGCCGACATGACACCGGGGAGCTGTTTTTT - TRBV6-1 few TRBJ2-2